A selection of T cell receptor beta chains follows, all from one sample in a study of T cell changes during pregnancy in multiple sclerosis. The table came from immunoSEQ multiplex PCR; TCRdb's copy has only in-frame clones and leaves some out. The repertoire holds approximately 35,000 clones, with around nine tenths as singletons. The sample consisted of CD4+ T cells from peripheral blood mononuclear cells, taken after pregnancy. Every receptor here comes from a female donor in good health, enrolled as a control in a pregnancy study. CDR3s include the opening cysteine and the closing phenylalanine or tryptophan. A D gene is named only where the DNA matches it firmly. Clone size, where shown, is once, few, many, or a class for clones that have expanded.

clone size,V gene,D gene,J gene,CDR3 protein,CDR3 DNA
-,TRBV6-6,TRBD1,TRBJ2-5,CASSRTQGAQETQYF,TGTGCCAGCAGCCGAACCCAGGGGGCACAAGAGACCCAGTACTTC
once,TRBV5-1,TRBD1,TRBJ1-5,CASSSTQGGQPQHF,TGCGCCAGCAGCTCGACCCAAGGGGGCCAGCCCCAGCATTTT
-,TRBV2,TRBD2,TRBJ2-3,CASSEGLAGNTDTQYF,TGTGCCAGCAGTGAGGGACTAGCGGGCAACACAGATACGCAGTATTTT
-,TRBV4-1,TRBD1,TRBJ1-3,CASSQGQGLPIYF,TGCGCCAGCAGCCAGGGACAGGGCTTGCCCATATATTTT
-,TRBV7-9,-,TRBJ1-2,CASSLAHSYGYTF,TGTGCCAGCAGCTTAGCCCACAGCTATGGCTACACCTTC
-,TRBV6-5,TRBD2,TRBJ2-5,CASTTSGGLEETQYF,TGTGCCAGCACTACTAGCGGGGGGCTAGAGGAGACCCAGTACTTC
-,TRBV18,-,TRBJ2-5,CASSPLDKPYQETQYF,TGTGCCAGCTCACCACTGGACAAACCGTACCAAGAGACCCAGTACTTC
-,TRBV11-1,TRBD2,TRBJ2-1,CASSTSGGSYNEQFF,TGTGCCAGCAGCACTAGCGGGGGCTCCTACAATGAGCAGTTCTTC
-,TRBV7-2,-,TRBJ2-5,CASSPGHDQETQYF,TGTGCCAGCAGCCCCGGACACGACCAAGAGACCCAGTACTTC
-,TRBV19,-,TRBJ1-5,CASSTSTRGGQPQHF,TGTGCCAGTAGTACATCCACAAGGGGAGGTCAGCCCCAGCATTTT
-,TRBV28,-,TRBJ2-7,CASSTVTELYEQYF,TGTGCCAGCAGCACCGTGACAGAACTCTACGAGCAGTACTTC
-,TRBV27,TRBD1,TRBJ2-5,CASRGQGQETQYF,TGTGCCAGCAGGGGACAGGGGCAAGAGACCCAGTACTTC
once,TRBV7-8,-,TRBJ1-3,CASSVRGGQPGNTIYF,TGTGCCAGCAGCGTGAGGGGGGGTCAGCCTGGAAACACCATATATTTT
-,TRBV5-1,TRBD1,TRBJ2-2,CASQVGQANTGELFF,TGCGCCAGCCAGGTAGGACAGGCCAACACCGGGGAGCTGTTTTTT
-,TRBV5-4,-,TRBJ2-5,CASSPGPGTQYF,TGTGCCAGCAGCCCGGGTCCGGGGACCCAGTACTTC
-,TRBV7-2,TRBD1,TRBJ1-2,CASSLGEGALYGYTF,TGTGCCAGCAGCTTAGGAGAGGGGGCCCTCTATGGCTACACCTTC
-,TRBV6-6,-,TRBJ1-2,CASSYSGGNYGYTF,TGTGCCAGCAGTTACTCGGGGGGGAACTATGGCTACACCTTC
-,TRBV4-2,-,TRBJ2-5,CASSQGGPSETQYF,TGTGCCAGCAGCCAGGGCGGGCCCTCAGAGACCCAGTACTTC
-,TRBV7-8,TRBD1,TRBJ1-6,CASSLRGRTLSSPLHF,TGTGCCAGCAGCTTGAGGGGGCGAACCCTTTCTTCACCCCTCCACTTT
-,TRBV6-5,TRBD1,TRBJ2-7,CASSYWTGRNEQYF,TGTGCCAGCAGTTACTGGACAGGGAGAAACGAGCAGTACTTC
-,TRBV7-2,TRBD2,TRBJ2-3,CASSLSTSGGTTDTQYF,TGTGCCAGCAGCTTATCTACTAGCGGGGGGACTACAGATACGCAGTATTTT
-,TRBV25-1,-,TRBJ2-3,CASTPRRGGRGTDTQYF,TGTGCCAGCACTCCCCGGCGTGGGGGCAGGGGTACAGATACGCAGTATTTT
-,TRBV6-1,TRBD2,TRBJ2-1,CASRLAGGPVEQFF,TGTGCCAGCAGACTAGCGGGAGGGCCAGTTGAGCAGTTCTTC
once,TRBV28,-,TRBJ2-4,CASSFGLINIQYF,TGTGCCAGCAGTTTTGGACTTATAAACATTCAGTACTTC
-,TRBV6-1,-,TRBJ1-2,CASSSGNHGYTF,TGTGCCAGCAGTTCCGGGAACCACGGCTACACCTTC
-,TRBV18,-,TRBJ2-5,CASSPGLNQETQYF,TGTGCCAGCTCACCAGGACTGAACCAAGAGACCCAGTACTTC
-,TRBV5-6,-,TRBJ1-3,CASSPPGTQGNTIYF,TGTGCCAGCAGCCCTCCCGGGACACAAGGAAACACCATATATTTT
-,TRBV9,-,TRBJ1-4,CASSEGGESGREKLFF,TGTGCCAGCAGCGAAGGCGGCGAGTCAGGGAGGGAAAAACTGTTTTTT
-,TRBV9,-,TRBJ2-5,CASSVSRGSPETQYF,TGTGCCAGCAGCGTTTCCAGGGGATCCCCGGAGACCCAGTACTTC
once,TRBV10-3,-,TRBJ2-3,CAISDGADTQYF,TGTGCCATCAGTGACGGTGCAGATACGCAGTATTTT
once,TRBV27,-,TRBJ1-2,CASKSGGLVRYGYTF,TGTGCCAGTAAAAGTGGAGGGTTGGTTCGCTATGGCTACACCTTC
-,TRBV5-1,-,TRBJ1-3,CASSLTGMGGNTIYF,TGCGCCAGCAGCTTGACGGGGATGGGTGGAAACACCATATATTTT
-,TRBV7-2,-,TRBJ1-6,CASSFGGLRGNSPLHF,TGTGCCAGCAGCTTCGGGGGGCTGAGGGGTAATTCACCCCTCCACTTT
-,TRBV7-8,-,TRBJ2-5,CASSFLAVGETQYF,TGTGCCAGCAGCTTTTTAGCGGTTGGGGAGACCCAGTACTTC
few,TRBV12-5,-,TRBJ1-1,CASGLRKARNTEAFF,TGTGCTAGTGGTTTAAGAAAAGCAAGGAACACTGAAGCTTTCTTT
-,TRBV7-2,-,TRBJ2-1,CASSPPPGMYEQFF,TGTGCCAGCAGCCCCCCCCCGGGGATGTATGAGCAGTTCTTC
-,TRBV19,TRBD1,TRBJ1-2,CASSITGTGSGDYGYTF,TGTGCCAGTAGTATCACCGGGACAGGCAGCGGAGACTATGGCTACACCTTC
once,TRBV9,-,TRBJ1-2,CASSTGSSYGYTF,TGTGCCAGCAGCACAGGATCTTCCTATGGCTACACCTTC
-,TRBV18,-,TRBJ2-5,CASSPSATDQETQYF,TGTGCCAGCTCACCAAGTGCTACAGATCAAGAGACCCAGTACTTC
-,TRBV14,-,TRBJ1-6,CASSQGGPGSYNSPLHF,TGTGCCAGCAGCCAAGGAGGACCGGGATCCTATAATTCACCCCTCCACTTT
-,TRBV5-1,-,TRBJ1-3,CASSLVQGGNTIYF,TGCGCCAGCAGCTTGGTGCAGGGGGGAAACACCATATATTTT
-,TRBV4-2,TRBD2,TRBJ2-1,CASSQGSGGALEQFF,TGTGCCAGCAGCCAAGGAAGCGGGGGGGCCCTTGAGCAGTTCTTC
-,TRBV11-2,TRBD1,TRBJ1-5,CASSARTGPNQPQHF,TGTGCCAGCAGCGCCAGGACAGGGCCCAATCAGCCCCAGCATTTT
few,TRBV7-2,TRBD1,TRBJ1-1,CASSSRQGMNTEAFF,TGTGCCAGCAGCTCTAGACAGGGAATGAACACTGAAGCTTTCTTT
-,TRBV30,-,TRBJ1-5,CAWSLRRGNSNQPQHF,TGTGCCTGGAGTCTAAGGCGGGGAAATAGCAATCAGCCCCAGCATTTT
-,TRBV2,TRBD2,TRBJ2-5,CASSERGLAGGKETQYF,TGTGCCAGCAGTGAAAGGGGACTAGCGGGAGGGAAAGAGACCCAGTACTTC
-,TRBV6-1,-,TRBJ2-3,CASSESLGGIVGDTQYF,TGTGCCAGCAGTGAAAGCTTAGGGGGTATAGTCGGAGATACGCAGTATTTT
-,TRBV4-1,-,TRBJ1-6,CASSHGRGSLNSPLHF,TGCGCCAGCAGCCATGGAAGGGGGTCGTTGAATTCACCCCTCCACTTT
-,TRBV25-1,-,TRBJ1-4,CASRGGFPNEKLFF,TGTGCCAGCAGGGGGGGATTTCCGAATGAAAAACTGTTTTTT
-,TRBV15,TRBD1,TRBJ1-1,CATSTGQGEVTEAFF,TGTGCCACCAGCACCGGACAGGGAGAAGTGACTGAAGCTTTCTTT
-,TRBV12-5,-,TRBJ2-7,CASARGYEQYF,TGTGCTAGTGCCCGAGGCTACGAGCAGTACTTC
few,TRBV7-3,TRBD2,TRBJ2-1,CASSTSGSSTEQFF,TGTGCCAGCAGTACTAGCGGGAGCTCCACGGAGCAGTTCTTC
-,TRBV9,-,TRBJ1-6,CASSASQNNSPLHF,TGTGCCAGCAGCGCGTCACAGAATAATTCACCCCTCCACTTT
-,TRBV6-1,-,TRBJ1-2,CASSEGVGAQGYTF,TGTGCCAGCAGTGAAGGGGTGGGGGCACAGGGCTACACCTTC
-,TRBV5-1,-,TRBJ2-3,CASSLDTSSTDTQYF,TGCGCCAGCAGCTTGGACACGTCTAGCACAGATACGCAGTATTTT
-,TRBV12-2,-,TRBJ2-2,CASRPIDWGCNTGELFF,TGTGCAAGTCGCCCTATAGACTGGGGCTGCAACACCGGGGAGCTGTTTTTT
-,TRBV7-2,TRBD1,TRBJ2-7,CASSYPRGQSYEQYF,TGTGCCAGCAGTTATCCCCGGGGACAGTCCTACGAGCAGTACTTC
-,TRBV4-1,TRBD2,TRBJ2-7,CASSPTSGGTYEQYF,TGCGCCAGCAGCCCAACTAGCGGGGGGACCTACGAGCAGTACTTC
few,TRBV4-2,TRBD1,TRBJ1-2,CASSKTGDYGYTF,TGTGCCAGCAGTAAAACAGGGGACTATGGCTACACCTTC